This T cell receptor (beta chain) was sequenced for a study of glioma-infiltrating T cells after dendritic cell vaccination. Turning to the study itself: Patients had newly diagnosed or recurrent glioblastoma and received dendritic cell vaccines.

Some clones are missing from TCRdb's copy, which holds only in-frame ones; the method was immunoSEQ multiplex PCR. The sample has tens of thousands of clones, approximately 81% seen once. The CDR3 sequence is 15 residues long. Trimming took off 0 bases at V and 0 bases at J, with 7 bases between the two ends. The germline CDR1 and CDR2 sequences are SGDLS and YYNGEE. With regard to this clone: The sample carries other DNA sequences with the same CDR3.

Stated time point: after dendritic cell vaccination, including at tumor progression/relapse. PBMC were collected before vaccination, two weeks after the third vaccination, and at progression. This chain connects TRBV9 to TRBJ2-1; D uncertain. This TCR was sampled from a human donor with glioblastoma. The sample was blood, taken after dendritic cell vaccination. CDR3 amino acids: CASSVGLSSYNEQFF. The CDR3 bases are TGTGCCAGCAGCGTAGGACTGAGCTCCTACAATGAGCAGTTCTTC.